The next 5 T cell receptor beta chains were all read from a single sample in a study of early T cells in non-severe SARS-CoV-2 infection. One entry per CDR3 protein results from TCRdb running MiXCR on the 5' RACE reads. This table has approximately 70,000 distinct CDR3 sequences, more than 10% appearing once. Sequenced here: whole blood, sampled at baseline. These receptors were obtained from an adult who was a healthcare worker with PCR-confirmed SARS-CoV-2 infection or an uninfected control (not recorded which). The donor label of this sample is uncertain.

The chain is built from TRBV27 and TRBJ1-2; D ambiguous. This CDR3 contains 12 residues. V gave up 2 bases and J gave up 9 bases, with 10 bases separating them. CDR1 MNHEY and CDR2 SMNVEV come from the germline V gene (reference sequence). The CDR3 reads CASSLGGVSYTF. DNA for the CDR3: TGTGCCAGCAGTTTAGGTGGAGTCAGCTACACCTTC.

This clonotype was seen many times. The J gene is TRBJ2-2, the V gene TRBV29-1; D possibly corresponds to TRBD2 (5 bases). CDR3 length: 15 amino acids. Germline V CDR1 and CDR2: SQVTM, ANQGSEA. Trimming cost V 4 bases and J 3 bases, with 15 bases left between them. The CDR3 DNA sequence: TGCAGCGTTGGACGGGAAGACGTGGACACCGGGGAGCTGTTTTTT. This encodes CSVGREDVDTGELFF.

This clonotype turned up a few times. The chain carries TRBV2 and TRBJ2-5; 10 nucleotides align to TRBD1. CDR3 length: 12 residues. V trimming: 11 bases; J trimming: 3 bases; junction bases outside the gene matches: 3. Germline values: CDR1 SNHLY, CDR2 FYNNEI. The CDR3 coding sequence is TGTGCCGGGACAGGGGCGGAAGAGACCCAGTACTTC. This translates into CAGTGAEETQYF.

The genes are TRBV20-1 and TRBJ1-6; 7 bases map to TRBD1. The CDR3 is 14 amino acids. CDR1 and CDR2 (germline): DFQATT, SNEGSKA (reference sequence). With V trimmed by 1 base and J by 5 bases, 2 bases remained unmatched. CDR3 in amino acids: CSARATGDNSPLHF. The CDR3 DNA sequence: TGCAGTGCTAGAGCCACAGGGGATAATTCACCCCTCCACTTT.

V usage is TRBV20-1 and J usage is TRBJ2-1; 7 nucleotides match TRBD2. The CDR3 runs 15 residues. Germline assignment: CDR1 DFQATT and CDR2 SNEGSKA (reference sequence). V was pared by 0 bases and J by 4 bases, with 6 bases of the junction left unmatched. The CDR3 is CSARDPREGYNEQFF. CDR3 DNA: TGCAGTGCTAGAGATCCGAGGGAGGGGTACAATGAGCAGTTCTTC.